This section outlines one T cell receptor (beta chain) sequence together with its context. Its antigen is unknown. Base qualities are not recorded, but no much larger clone differs from it by a single base. TCR beta CDR3 regions were amplified from RNA transcripts. The first round of RT-PCR for the TCR CDR3 was performed with the HTBI primer set and the Qiagen OneStep RT-PCR kit. Libraries were constructed in a second round of multiplex PCR, after which size selection and purification were performed. Libraries were sequenced paired-end with 100 bp reads on an Illumina HiSeq2000. Concerning the study's data processing: SOAPnuke was used to process the raw data, with reads discarded if the reads contained adapters or uncalled bases, had a mean Phred below 15, or lacked an exact constant-primer or identifier match. High-quality paired reads were merged using COPE v1.2.5, and each unique nucleotide sequence was defined as a clonotype. MiTCR v1.1 was used to align the clonotypes against IMGT TRBV, TRBD and TRBJ reference segments. Only V-J combinations with frequency above 0.0001, covering about 99% of repertoires, were analysed. The TCS score was defined as the ratio of F50 (clonal expansion) to E x V (chaos), calculated using BLOSUM62-based TCRdist between CDR3 peptides within each V-J. Welch's t-statistics and random forest reduced roughly 500 V-J features to 13, which were used in a naive Bayes classifier (R e1071). The raw public data were reprocessed by TCRdb itself: fastp quality trimming at Q25, MiXCR clonotype calling, in-frame beta chains only. Each CDR3 protein appears once, grouped with its most common genes and DNA. The V and J calls reflect TCRdb's pipeline rather than the authors' work. This sample holds roughly 580,000 distinct CDR3 sequences; 46% were observed only once. The ten largest clones capture about 7.9% of the sample.

Stable Graves' hyperthyroidism was defined as the absence of progression to ophthalmopathy over 18 months of follow-up. The hyperthyroidism patients were between 18 and 65 years old and newly diagnosed, with a disease duration of less than 2 months. Exclusion was applied to patients with uncontrolled infections, other autoimmune diseases, pregnancy or lactation. Diagnoses were based on clinical symptoms, serum thyroxine and TRAb, thyroid ultrasound and orbital computed tomography. Trizol reagent was used to extract total RNA, and RNA quality was then checked on an Agilent 2100 Bioanalyzer. Taken from cysteine to phenylalanine, the CDR3 has 14 residues. Just CDR3 DNA is preserved here, 42 bases in frame from base 1. Deletion took 4 bases off V and 4 bases off J, with a span of 13 bases between the germline ends. As encoded in the germline V gene, CDR1 is MRHNA while CDR2 is SNTAGT. This sample was included in a study of T cells in Graves' hyperthyroidism and ophthalmopathy (dated by TCRdb to about 2019). For the study in its entirety: A discovery cohort of roughly 100 patients, roughly 45 with Graves' ophthalmopathy and 57 with stable Graves' hyperthyroidism, was used to find distinguishing TCR V-J signatures. The study also compared thyroid tissue and blood T-cell repertoires from about 6 Graves' hyperthyroidism patients. The approximately 98 discovery patients were randomly divided into training and test sets at a 7:3 ratio. Prospective prediction of ophthalmopathy was tested in an independent validation cohort consisting of about 19 hyperthyroidism patients and more than 15 patients who later progressed to ophthalmopathy. After blood sampling, hyperthyroidism patients were treated with methimazole at a starting dose of 30 mg daily, and ophthalmopathy patients were treated with high-dose intravenous methylprednisolone. The paper reports TCR Vbeta CDR3 sequencing of approximately 130 peripheral blood samples: around 45 ophthalmopathy, over 70 hyperthyroidism and around 17 progressor patients.

Results the study describes overall, beyond this receptor: Blood samples also contained most of the expanded thyroid clonotypes (frequency above 0.001), which suggests that blood repertoires may reflect thyroid immune responses. In cross-validation, a model built on a 13 V-J signature told ophthalmopathy apart from stable hyperthyroidism with approximately 90% sensitivity and roughly 82% specificity, and in testing the same model reached 80%/75%. Sample size was not statistically predetermined, and blinding of investigators to group allocation was not performed. During validation, the model predicted progression to ophthalmopathy a median of approximately 6.5 months ahead of onset, with around 70% sensitivity and 72.22% specificity.

Sequencing was performed on peripheral blood or thyroid tissue (not recorded which). The chain is encoded by TRBV6-4 joined to TRBJ1-2; TRBD1 might be the D gene, on 6 matching bases. The receptor was derived from a woman aged 18-29 years with Graves' hyperthyroidism. Donor details come from another sample of the same person, matched by shared clones. The DNA reads TGTGCCAGCAGTGCGAACAGGGAGCTCTATGGCTACACCTTC. Its amino acids are CASSANRELYGYTF.